The clone carrying this T cell receptor beta chain was seen only a few times. Reverse transcribed after extraction, RNA yielded cDNA as the sequencing template. Data came from immunoSEQ multiplex PCR; TCRdb stores just in-frame clones and leaves some out. The table shows 150,000 to 200,000 clones, with around 49% occurring only once. The record originates from a study of CD8+ T cells in alopecia areata. Treatment here: oral pan-JAK inhibitor, 5-10 mg twice daily. PBMCs, the starting material, were the source of sorted CD4+ and CD8+ T cells. Germline V gene lookup returns CDR1 SEHNR and CDR2 FQNEAQ (reference sequence). V shed 5 bases and J shed 4 bases, with 15 bases lying between them. The CDR3 runs to 14 residues.

The rearrangement uses TRBV7-9 and TRBJ2-7; D is uncertain. The TCR originated in a human donor with alopecia areata. This specimen was CD8+ T cells sorted from blood, taken between weeks 51 and 52, from a patient treated with tofacitinib. For the CDR3, the DNA is TGTGCCAGCAGCCCCTCTCGATCGCTTTACGAGCAGTACTTC. As protein: CASSPSRSLYEQYF.